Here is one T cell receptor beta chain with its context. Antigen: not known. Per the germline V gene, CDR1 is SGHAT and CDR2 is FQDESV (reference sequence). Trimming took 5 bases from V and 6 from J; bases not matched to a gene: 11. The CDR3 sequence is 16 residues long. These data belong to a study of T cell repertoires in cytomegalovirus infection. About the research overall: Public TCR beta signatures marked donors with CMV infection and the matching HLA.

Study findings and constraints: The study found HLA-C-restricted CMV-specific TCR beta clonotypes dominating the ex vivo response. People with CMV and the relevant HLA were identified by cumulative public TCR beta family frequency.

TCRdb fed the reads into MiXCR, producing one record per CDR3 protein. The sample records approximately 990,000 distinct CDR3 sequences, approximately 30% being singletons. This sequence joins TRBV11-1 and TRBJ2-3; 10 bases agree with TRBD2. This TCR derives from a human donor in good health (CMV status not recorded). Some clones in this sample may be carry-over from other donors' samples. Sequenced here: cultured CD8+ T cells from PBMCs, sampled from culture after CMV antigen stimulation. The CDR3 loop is CASSPGTSDQGDTQYF. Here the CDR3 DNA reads TGTGCCAGCAGCCCCGGGACTAGCGACCAGGGGGATACGCAGTATTTT.